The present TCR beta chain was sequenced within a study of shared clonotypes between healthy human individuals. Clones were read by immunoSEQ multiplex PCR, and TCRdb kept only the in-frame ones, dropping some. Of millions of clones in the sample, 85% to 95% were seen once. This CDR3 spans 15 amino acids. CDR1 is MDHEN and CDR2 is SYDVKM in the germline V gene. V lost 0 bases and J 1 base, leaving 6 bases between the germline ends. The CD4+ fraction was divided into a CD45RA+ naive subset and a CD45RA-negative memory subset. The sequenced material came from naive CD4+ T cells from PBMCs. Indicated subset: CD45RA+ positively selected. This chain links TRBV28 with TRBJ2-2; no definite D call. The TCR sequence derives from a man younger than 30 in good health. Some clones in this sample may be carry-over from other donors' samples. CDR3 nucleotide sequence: TGTGCCAGCAGTTTATGGGGTGGGAACACCGGGGAGCTGTTTTTT. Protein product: CASSLWGGNTGELFF. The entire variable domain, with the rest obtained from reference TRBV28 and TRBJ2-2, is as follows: DVKVTQSSRYLVKRTGEKVFLECVQDMDHENMFWYRQDPGLGLRLIYFSYDVKMKEKGDIPEGYSVSREKKERFSLILESASTNQTSMYLCASSLWGGNTGELFFGEGSRLTVL.